This T cell receptor (beta chain) appears in the sequencing data of a study of blood T cell repertoires in COVID-19. Study-wide context: Acute and convalescent COVID-19 samples came from the United States, Italy and Spain. In each case, the material was cDNA or gDNA derived from T cells, B-cell-depleted T cells, or PBMCs.

After removal of 5 bases from V and 5 bases from J, the junction contained 8 bases not matched to a gene. Germline CDR1 SGHAT, CDR2 FQDESV (reference sequence). The CDR3 has 15 amino acids. Repertoires were generated with immunoSEQ multiplex PCR, while TCRdb's copy carries only in-frame clones and drops some. The table includes hundreds of thousands of clones, about 86% detected once. Cohorts were determined from participant-reported clinical history. The sequence was collected from a middle-aged woman with acute COVID-19. The chain carries TRBV11-1 and TRBJ1-1; 10 nucleotides align to TRBD1. The source material was PBMCs or T cells enriched from blood (not recorded which). The CDR3 loop reads CASSLGTGVVTEAFF. In nucleotides, the CDR3 is TGTGCCAGCAGCCTCGGGACAGGGGTTGTGACTGAAGCTTTCTTT.